This entry is about one T cell receptor (beta chain). The sample belongs to a study of blood T cell repertoires in COVID-19. Repertoires were generated with immunoSEQ multiplex PCR, while TCRdb's copy carries only in-frame clones and drops some. Here the sample spans about 390,000 clones, approximately 89% being singletons. The CDR3 is 11 amino acids. Germline CDR1 is SGDLS and CDR2 is YYNGEE. The sequenced material came from peripheral blood. This sequence joins TRBV9 and TRBJ2-3, with TRBD2 matching 8 bases. The sequence came from an older woman with COVID-19, enrolled during active disease. Here the CDR3 reads CEREITDTQYF. CDR3 DNA: TGTGAGCGGGAGATCACAGATACGCAGTATTTT.